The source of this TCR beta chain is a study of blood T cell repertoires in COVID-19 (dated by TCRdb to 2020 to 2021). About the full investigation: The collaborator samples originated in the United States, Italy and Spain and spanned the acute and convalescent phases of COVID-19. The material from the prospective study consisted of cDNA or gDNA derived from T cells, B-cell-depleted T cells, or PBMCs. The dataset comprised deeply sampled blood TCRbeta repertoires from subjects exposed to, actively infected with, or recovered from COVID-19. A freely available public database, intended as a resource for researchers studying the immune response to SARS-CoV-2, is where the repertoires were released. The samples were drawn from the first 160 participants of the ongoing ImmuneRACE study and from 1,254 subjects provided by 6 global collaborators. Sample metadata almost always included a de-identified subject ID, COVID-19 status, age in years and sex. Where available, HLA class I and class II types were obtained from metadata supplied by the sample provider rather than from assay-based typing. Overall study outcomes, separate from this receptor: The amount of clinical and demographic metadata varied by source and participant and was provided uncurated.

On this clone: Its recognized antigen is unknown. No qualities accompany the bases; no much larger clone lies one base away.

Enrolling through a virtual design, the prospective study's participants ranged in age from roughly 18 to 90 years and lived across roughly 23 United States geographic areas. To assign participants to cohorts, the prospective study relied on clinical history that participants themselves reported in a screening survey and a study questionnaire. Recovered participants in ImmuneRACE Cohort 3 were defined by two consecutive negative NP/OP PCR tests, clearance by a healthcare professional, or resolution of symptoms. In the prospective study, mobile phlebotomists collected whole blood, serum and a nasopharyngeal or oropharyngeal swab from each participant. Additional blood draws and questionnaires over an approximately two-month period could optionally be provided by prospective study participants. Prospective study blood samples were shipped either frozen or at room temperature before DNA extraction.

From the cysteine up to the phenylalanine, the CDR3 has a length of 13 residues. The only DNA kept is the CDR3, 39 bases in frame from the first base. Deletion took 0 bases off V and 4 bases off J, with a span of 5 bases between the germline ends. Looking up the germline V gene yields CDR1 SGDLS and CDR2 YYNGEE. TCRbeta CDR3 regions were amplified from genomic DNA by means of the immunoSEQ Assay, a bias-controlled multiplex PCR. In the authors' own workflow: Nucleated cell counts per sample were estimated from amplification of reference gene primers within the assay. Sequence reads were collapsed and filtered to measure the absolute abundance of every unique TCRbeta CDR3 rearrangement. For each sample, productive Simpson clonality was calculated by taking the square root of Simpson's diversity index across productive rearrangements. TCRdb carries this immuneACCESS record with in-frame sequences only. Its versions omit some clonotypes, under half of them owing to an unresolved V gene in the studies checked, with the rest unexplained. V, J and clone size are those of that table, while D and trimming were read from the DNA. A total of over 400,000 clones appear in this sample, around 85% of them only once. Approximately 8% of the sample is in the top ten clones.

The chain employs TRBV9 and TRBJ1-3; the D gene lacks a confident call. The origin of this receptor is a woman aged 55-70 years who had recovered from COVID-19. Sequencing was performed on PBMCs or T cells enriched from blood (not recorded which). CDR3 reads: CASSVDEGNTIYF. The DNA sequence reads TGTGCCAGCAGCGTAGATGAGGGAAACACCATATATTTT.